This T cell receptor beta chain was retrieved from a study of blood T cell repertoires in COVID-19. This clone was counted between two and nine times. Repertoires were generated with immunoSEQ multiplex PCR, while TCRdb's copy carries only in-frame clones and drops some. The data hold more than 200,000 clones, with around 80% observed a single time. This receptor was identified in a woman older than 75 with acute or convalescent COVID-19. The source material was peripheral blood.

CDR3 residues: CASKPGLAGFEQYF. The CDR3 DNA is TGTGCCAGCAAACCGGGACTAGCGGGATTCGAGCAGTACTTC. V usage is TRBV28 and J usage is TRBJ2-7, with 13 bases aligning to TRBD2. The junction had 6 bases not matched to a gene; V was cut back by 7 bases and J by 6 bases. The CDR3 length is 14 residues. CDR1 and CDR2 (germline): MDHEN, SYDVKM.